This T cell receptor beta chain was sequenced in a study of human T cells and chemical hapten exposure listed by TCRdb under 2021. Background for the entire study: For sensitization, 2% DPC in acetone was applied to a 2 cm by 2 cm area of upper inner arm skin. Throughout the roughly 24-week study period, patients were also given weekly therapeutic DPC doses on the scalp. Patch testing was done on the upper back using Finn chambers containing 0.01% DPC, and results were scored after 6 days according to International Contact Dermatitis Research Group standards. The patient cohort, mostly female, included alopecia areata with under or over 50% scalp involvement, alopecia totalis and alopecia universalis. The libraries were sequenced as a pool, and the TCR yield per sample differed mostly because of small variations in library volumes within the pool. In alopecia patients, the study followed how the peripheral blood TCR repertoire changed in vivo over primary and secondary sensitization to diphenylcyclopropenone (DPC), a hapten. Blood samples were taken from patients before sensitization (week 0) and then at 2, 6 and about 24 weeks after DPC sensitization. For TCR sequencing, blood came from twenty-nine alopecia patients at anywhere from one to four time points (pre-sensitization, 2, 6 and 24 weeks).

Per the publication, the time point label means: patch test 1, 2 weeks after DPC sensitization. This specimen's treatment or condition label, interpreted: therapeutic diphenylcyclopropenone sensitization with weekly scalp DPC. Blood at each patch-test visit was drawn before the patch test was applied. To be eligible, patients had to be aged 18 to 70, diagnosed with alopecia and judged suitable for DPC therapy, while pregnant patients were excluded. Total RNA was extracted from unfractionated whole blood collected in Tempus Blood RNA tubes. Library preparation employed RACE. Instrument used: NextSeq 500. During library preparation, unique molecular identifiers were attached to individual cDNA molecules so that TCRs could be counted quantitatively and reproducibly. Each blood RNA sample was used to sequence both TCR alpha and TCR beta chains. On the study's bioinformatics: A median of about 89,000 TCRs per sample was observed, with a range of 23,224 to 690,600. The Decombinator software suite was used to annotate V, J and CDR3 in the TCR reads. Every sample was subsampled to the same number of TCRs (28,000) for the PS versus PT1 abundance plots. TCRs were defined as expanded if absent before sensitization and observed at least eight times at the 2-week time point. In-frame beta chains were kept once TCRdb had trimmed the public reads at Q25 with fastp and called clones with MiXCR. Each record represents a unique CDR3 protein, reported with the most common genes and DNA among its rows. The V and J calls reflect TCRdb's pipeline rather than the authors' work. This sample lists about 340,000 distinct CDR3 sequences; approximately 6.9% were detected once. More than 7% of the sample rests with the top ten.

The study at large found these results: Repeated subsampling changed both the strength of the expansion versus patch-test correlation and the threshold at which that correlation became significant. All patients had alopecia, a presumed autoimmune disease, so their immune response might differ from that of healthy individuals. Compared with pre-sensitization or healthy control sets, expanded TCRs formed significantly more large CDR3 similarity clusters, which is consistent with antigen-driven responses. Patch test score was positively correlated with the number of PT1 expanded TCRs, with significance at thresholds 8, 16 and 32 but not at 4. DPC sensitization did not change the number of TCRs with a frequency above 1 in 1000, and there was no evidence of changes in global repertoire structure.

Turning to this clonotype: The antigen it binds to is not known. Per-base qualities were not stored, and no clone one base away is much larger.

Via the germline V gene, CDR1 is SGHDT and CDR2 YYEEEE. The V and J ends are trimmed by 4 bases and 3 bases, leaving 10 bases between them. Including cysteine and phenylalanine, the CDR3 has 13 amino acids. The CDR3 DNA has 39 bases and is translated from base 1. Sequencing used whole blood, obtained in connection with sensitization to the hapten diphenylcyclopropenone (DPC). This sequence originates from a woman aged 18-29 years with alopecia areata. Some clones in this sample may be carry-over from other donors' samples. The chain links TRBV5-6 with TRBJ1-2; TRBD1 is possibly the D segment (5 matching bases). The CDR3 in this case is CASSMQGDYGYTF. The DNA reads TGTGCCAGCAGCATGCAGGGTGACTATGGCTACACCTTC.